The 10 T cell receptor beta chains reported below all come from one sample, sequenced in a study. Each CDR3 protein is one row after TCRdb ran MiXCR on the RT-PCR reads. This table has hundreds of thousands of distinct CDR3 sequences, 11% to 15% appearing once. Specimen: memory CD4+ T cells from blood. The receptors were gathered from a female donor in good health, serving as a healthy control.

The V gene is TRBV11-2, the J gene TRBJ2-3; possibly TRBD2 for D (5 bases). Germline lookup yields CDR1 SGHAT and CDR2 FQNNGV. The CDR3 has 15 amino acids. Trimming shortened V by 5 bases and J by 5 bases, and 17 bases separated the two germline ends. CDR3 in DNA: TGTGCCAGCAGCCCCTATGTCGGGGAAGGAGATACGCAGTATTTT. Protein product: CASSPYVGEGDTQYF.

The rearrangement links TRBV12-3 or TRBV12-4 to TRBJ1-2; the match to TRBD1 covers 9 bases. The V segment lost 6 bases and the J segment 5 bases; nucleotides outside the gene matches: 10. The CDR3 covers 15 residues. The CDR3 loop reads CASSRSGGTGYGYTF. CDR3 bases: TGTGCCAGCAGCCGATCGGGTGGGACAGGGTATGGCTACACCTTC.

The CDR3 DNA is TGTGCCAGCAGTTTAAGGGGGGGGAGTGGCACCGGGGAGCTGTTTTTT. Protein sequence: CASSLRGGSGTGELFF. The chain carries TRBV12-3 or TRBV12-4 and TRBJ2-2, with D possibly matching TRBD2 (7 bases). The CDR3 is 16 residues long. Trimming took 2 bases from V and 4 from J, leaving 14 bases between them.

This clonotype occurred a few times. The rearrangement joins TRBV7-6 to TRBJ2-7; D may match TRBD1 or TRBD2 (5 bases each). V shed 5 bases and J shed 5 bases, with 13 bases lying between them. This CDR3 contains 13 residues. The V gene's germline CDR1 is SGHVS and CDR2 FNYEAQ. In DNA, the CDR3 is TGTGCCAGCAGCCTGACAGAGGGCGACGAGCAGTACTTC. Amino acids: CASSLTEGDEQYF.

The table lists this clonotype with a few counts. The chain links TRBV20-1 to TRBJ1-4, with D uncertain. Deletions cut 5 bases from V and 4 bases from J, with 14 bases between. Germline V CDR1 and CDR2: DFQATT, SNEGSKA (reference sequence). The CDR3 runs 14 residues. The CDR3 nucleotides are TGCAGTGCTCAGGCGGCGGTCGATAATGAAAAACTGTTTTTT. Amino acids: CSAQAAVDNEKLFF.

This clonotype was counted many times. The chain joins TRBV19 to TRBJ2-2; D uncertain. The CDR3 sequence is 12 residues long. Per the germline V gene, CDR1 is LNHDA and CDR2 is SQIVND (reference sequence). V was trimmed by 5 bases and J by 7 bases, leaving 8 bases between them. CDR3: CASSWSVGELFF. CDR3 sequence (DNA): TGTGCCAGTAGTTGGTCTGTCGGGGAGCTGTTTTTT.

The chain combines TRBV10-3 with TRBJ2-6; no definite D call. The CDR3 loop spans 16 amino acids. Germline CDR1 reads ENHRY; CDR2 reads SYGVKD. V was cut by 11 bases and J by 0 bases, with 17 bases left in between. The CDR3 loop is CAANPGTYSGANVLTF. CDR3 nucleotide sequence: TGTGCCGCGAATCCCGGCACCTACTCTGGGGCCAACGTCCTGACTTTC.

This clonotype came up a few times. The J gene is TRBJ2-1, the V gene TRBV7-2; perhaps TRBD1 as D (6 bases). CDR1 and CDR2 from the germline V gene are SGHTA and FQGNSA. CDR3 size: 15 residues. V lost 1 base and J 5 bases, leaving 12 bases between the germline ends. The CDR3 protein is CASSLEQGFDNEQFF. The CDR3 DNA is TGTGCCAGCAGCTTAGAGCAGGGGTTTGACAATGAGCAGTTCTTC. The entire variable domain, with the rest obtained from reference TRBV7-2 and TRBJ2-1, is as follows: GAGVSQSPSNKVTEKGKDVELRCDPISGHTALYWYRQSLGQGLEFLIYFQGNSAPDKSGLPSDRFSAERTGGSVSTLTIQRTQQEDSAVYLCASSLEQGFDNEQFFGPGTRLTVL.

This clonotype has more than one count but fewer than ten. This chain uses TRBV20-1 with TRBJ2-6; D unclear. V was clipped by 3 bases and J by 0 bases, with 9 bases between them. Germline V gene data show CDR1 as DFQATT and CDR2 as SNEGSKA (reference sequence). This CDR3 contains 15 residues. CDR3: CSASGMSSGANVLTF. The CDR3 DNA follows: TGCAGTGCTAGCGGAATGAGCTCTGGGGCCAACGTCCTGACTTTC.

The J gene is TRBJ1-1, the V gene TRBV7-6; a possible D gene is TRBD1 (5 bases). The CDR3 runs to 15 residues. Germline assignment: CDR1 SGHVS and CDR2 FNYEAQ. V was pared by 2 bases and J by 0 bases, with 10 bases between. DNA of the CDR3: TGTGCCAGCAGCTTAAATCAGGGCTTGAACACTGAAGCTTTCTTT. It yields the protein CASSLNQGLNTEAFF.